This is a list of T cell receptor beta chains from one sample in a study of a mutant IDH1 vaccine in newly diagnosed glioma. Their antigens remain unidentified. The table came from immunoSEQ multiplex PCR; TCRdb's copy has only in-frame clones and leaves some out. The sample holds 75,000 to 80,000 clones; around 85% are singletons and the top ten take 0.77%. Sequencing was performed on PBMCs, taken from a glioma patient whose treatment included an IDH1 peptide vaccine. These receptors came from a woman between 50 and 59 years old with glioma. The CDR3 runs from the conserved cysteine through the conserved F or W. A D gene is named only where the DNA matches it firmly. Size values are once, few and many counts, or a class for expanded clones, and some rows have none.

j_gene	d_gene	v_gene	abundance	CDR3aa	CDR3nt
TRBJ2-5	.	TRBV6-5	.	CASSQGRQGTQYF	TGTGCCAGCAGCCAAGGCCGTCAAGGGACCCAGTACTTC
TRBJ1-5	TRBD1	TRBV6-6	few	CASSPATGRNQPQHF	TGTGCCAGCAGCCCCGCGACAGGGCGCAATCAGCCCCAGCATTTT
TRBJ2-7	TRBD1	TRBV5-1	.	CASSFSGTVYEQYF	TGCGCCAGCAGCTTTTCCGGGACAGTTTACGAGCAGTACTTC
TRBJ2-3	.	TRBV9	.	CASSVSGGRGSDTQYF	TGTGCCAGCAGCGTAAGCGGAGGGAGAGGGTCAGATACGCAGTATTTT
TRBJ1-1	.	TRBV7-9	.	CASSTGQNTEAFF	TGTGCCAGCAGCACCGGACAGAACACTGAAGCTTTCTTT
TRBJ2-6	.	TRBV19	.	CASSIDRAGANVLTF	TGTGCCAGTAGTATAGACAGGGCTGGGGCCAACGTCCTGACTTTC
TRBJ1-1	TRBD1	TRBV28	few	CASRSSTGQVNTEAFF	TGTGCCAGCAGATCCTCCACAGGACAGGTGAACACTGAAGCTTTCTTT
TRBJ2-5	.	TRBV7-8	.	CASSTWEQMETQYF	TGTGCCAGCAGCACCTGGGAGCAGATGGAGACCCAGTACTTC
TRBJ2-7	TRBD1	TRBV6-5	.	CASSSPGQGAYEQYF	TGTGCCAGCAGTTCCCCGGGACAGGGGGCCTACGAGCAGTACTTC
TRBJ1-6	.	TRBV9	once	CASSVEGEPTGNSPLHF	TGTGCCAGCAGCGTAGAAGGGGAACCCACAGGTAATTCACCCCTCCACTTT
TRBJ1-4	.	TRBV11-2	.	CASSLGRGREKLFF	TGTGCCAGCAGCTTAGGCAGGGGTCGAGAAAAACTGTTTTTT
TRBJ1-1	.	TRBV19	.	CASSRSGGMRLNTEAFF	TGTGCCAGTAGTCGATCGGGTGGGATGCGGTTGAACACTGAAGCTTTCTTT
TRBJ2-7	.	TRBV18	.	CASSRRDEQYF	TGTGCCAGCTCACGCAGGGACGAGCAGTACTTC
TRBJ1-1	.	TRBV27	.	CASRFGANTEAFF	TGTGCCAGCAGGTTTGGGGCGAACACTGAAGCTTTCTTT
TRBJ1-3	.	TRBV27	.	CASSSAGARNTIYF	TGTGCCAGCAGTTCCGCAGGGGCTAGAAACACCATATATTTT
TRBJ2-3	TRBD2	TRBV11-2	.	CASSLLTSGRRDTQYF	TGTGCCAGCAGCTTATTAACTAGCGGGAGGAGAGATACGCAGTATTTT
TRBJ2-7	TRBD2	TRBV5-8	.	CASSHGRTSGSSEQYF	TGTGCCAGCAGCCATGGTAGGACTAGCGGGAGTAGCGAGCAGTACTTC
TRBJ2-2	TRBD2	TRBV9	.	CASSLRIAGGGNTGELFF	TGTGCCAGCAGCTTGAGGATAGCGGGAGGGGGGAACACCGGGGAGCTGTTTTTT
TRBJ2-7	TRBD2	TRBV5-1	.	CASSSTGTSYEQYF	TGCGCCAGCAGCTCCACCGGGACTAGCTACGAGCAGTACTTC
TRBJ2-5	TRBD1	TRBV12-5	few	CASGPSSVTGLQETQYF	TGTGCTAGTGGTCCAAGTTCCGTGACAGGGCTGCAAGAGACCCAGTACTTC
TRBJ1-2	.	TRBV5-6	once	CASSFPGSDGYTF	TGTGCCAGCAGCTTCCCGGGATCGGATGGCTACACCTTC
TRBJ2-1	TRBD1	TRBV27	.	CASRIPGQGSNEQFF	TGTGCCAGCAGAATCCCGGGACAGGGGTCCAATGAGCAGTTCTTC
TRBJ2-1	.	TRBV5-4	.	CASSLISEGNNEQFF	TGTGCCAGCAGCTTGATAAGTGAAGGGAACAATGAGCAGTTCTTC
TRBJ1-2	TRBD1	TRBV7-9	.	CASSLALGTGGNGYTF	TGTGCCAGCAGCTTAGCGCTCGGGACAGGGGGCAATGGCTACACCTTC
TRBJ2-5	.	TRBV21-1	once	CASSKVTSGGVQETQYF	TGTGCCAGCAGCAAAGTAACTAGCGGAGGGGTTCAAGAGACCCAGTACTTC
TRBJ2-7	.	TRBV11-2	once	CASSLGGSSYEQYF	TGTGCCAGCAGCTTAGGGGGAAGCTCCTACGAGCAGTACTTC
TRBJ1-5	.	TRBV6-6	.	CASSATDYQPQHF	TGTGCCAGCAGTGCGACAGATTATCAGCCCCAGCATTTT
TRBJ2-5	TRBD1	TRBV5-1	.	CASSLVGQGAGETQYF	TGCGCCAGCAGCTTGGTGGGACAGGGGGCTGGGGAGACCCAGTACTTC
TRBJ2-7	TRBD1	TRBV11-2	few	CATSDRAAEQYF	TGTGCCACGTCTGACAGGGCGGCCGAGCAGTACTTC
TRBJ2-5	.	TRBV7-7	.	CASSLDTQETQYF	TGTGCTAGCAGCTTAGACACCCAAGAGACCCAGTACTTC